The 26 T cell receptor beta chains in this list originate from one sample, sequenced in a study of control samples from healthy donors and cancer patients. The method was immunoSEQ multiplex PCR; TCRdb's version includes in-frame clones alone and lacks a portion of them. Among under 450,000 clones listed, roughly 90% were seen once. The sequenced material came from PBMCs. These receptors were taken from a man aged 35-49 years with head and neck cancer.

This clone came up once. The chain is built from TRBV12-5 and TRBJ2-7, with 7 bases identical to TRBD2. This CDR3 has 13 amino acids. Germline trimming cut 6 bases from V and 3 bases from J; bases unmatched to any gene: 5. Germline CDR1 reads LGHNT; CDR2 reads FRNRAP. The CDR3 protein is CASGLAVDYEQYF. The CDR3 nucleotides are TGTGCTAGTGGGCTAGCGGTAGACTACGAGCAGTACTTC.

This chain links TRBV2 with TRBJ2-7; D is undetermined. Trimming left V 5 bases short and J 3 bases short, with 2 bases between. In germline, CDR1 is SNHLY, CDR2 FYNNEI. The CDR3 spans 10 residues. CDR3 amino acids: CASSFYEQYF. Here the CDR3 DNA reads TGTGCCAGCAGTTTCTACGAGCAGTACTTC.

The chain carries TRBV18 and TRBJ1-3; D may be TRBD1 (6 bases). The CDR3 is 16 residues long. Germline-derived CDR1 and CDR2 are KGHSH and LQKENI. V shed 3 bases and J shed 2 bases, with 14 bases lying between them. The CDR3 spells CASSPGQQGTGNTIYF. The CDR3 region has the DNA TGTGCCAGCTCACCTGGTCAACAGGGCACTGGAAACACCATATATTTT.

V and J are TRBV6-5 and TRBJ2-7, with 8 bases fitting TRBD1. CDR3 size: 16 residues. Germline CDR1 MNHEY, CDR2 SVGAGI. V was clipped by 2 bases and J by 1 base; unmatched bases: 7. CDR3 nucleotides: TGTGCCAGCAGTTACACCCGGGACAGGTCTTCCTACGAGCAGTACTTC. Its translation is CASSYTRDRSSYEQYF.

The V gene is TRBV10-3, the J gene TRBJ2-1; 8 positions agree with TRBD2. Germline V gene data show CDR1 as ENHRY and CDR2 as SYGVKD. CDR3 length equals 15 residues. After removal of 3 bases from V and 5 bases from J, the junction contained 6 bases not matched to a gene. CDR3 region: CAISEKLADDNEQFF. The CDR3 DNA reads TGTGCCATCAGTGAAAAACTAGCGGACGACAATGAGCAGTTCTTC.

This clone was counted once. This CDR3 is CASSLIAGRGGMETQYF. CDR3 bases: TGTGCCAGCAGCTTAATCGCCGGTAGGGGGGGGATGGAGACCCAGTACTTC. V is TRBV7-3 and J is TRBJ2-5, with TRBD2 as a possible D gene (7 bases). Trimming shortened V by 1 base and J by 5 bases, and 20 bases separated the two germline ends. The germline V gene has CDR1 SGHTA and CDR2 FQGTGA. The CDR3 has 17 residues. Drawing the rest from reference TRBV7-3 and TRBJ2-5, the complete variable domain is GAGVSQTPSNKVTEKGKYVELRCDPISGHTALYWYRQSLGQGPEFLIYFQGTGAADDSGLPNDRFFAVRPEGSVSTLKIQRTERGDSAVYLCASSLIAGRGGMETQYFGPGTRLLVL.

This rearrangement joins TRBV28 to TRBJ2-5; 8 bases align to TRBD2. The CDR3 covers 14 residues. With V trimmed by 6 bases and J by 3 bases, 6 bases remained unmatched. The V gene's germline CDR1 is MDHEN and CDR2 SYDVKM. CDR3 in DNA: TGTGCCAGCAGGGGAAGCGGGAGAGAAGAGACCCAGTACTTC. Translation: CASRGSGREETQYF.

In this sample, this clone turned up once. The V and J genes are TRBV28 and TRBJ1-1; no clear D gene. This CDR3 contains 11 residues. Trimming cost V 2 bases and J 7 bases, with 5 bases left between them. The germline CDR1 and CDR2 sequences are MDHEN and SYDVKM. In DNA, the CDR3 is TGTGCCAGCAGTTTAAGCTATGAAGCTTTCTTT. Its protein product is CASSLSYEAFF.

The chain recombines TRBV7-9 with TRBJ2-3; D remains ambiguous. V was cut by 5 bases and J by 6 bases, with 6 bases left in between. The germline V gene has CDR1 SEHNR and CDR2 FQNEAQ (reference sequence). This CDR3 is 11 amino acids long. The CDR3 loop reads CASSLIDTQYF. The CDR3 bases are TGTGCCAGCAGCCTGATCGATACGCAGTATTTT. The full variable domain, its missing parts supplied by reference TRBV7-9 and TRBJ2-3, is DTGVSQNPRHKITKRGQNVTFRCDPISEHNRLYWYRQTLGQGPEFLTYFQNEAQLEKSRLLSDRFSAERPKGSFSTLEIQRTEQGDSAMYLCASSLIDTQYFGPGTRLTVL.

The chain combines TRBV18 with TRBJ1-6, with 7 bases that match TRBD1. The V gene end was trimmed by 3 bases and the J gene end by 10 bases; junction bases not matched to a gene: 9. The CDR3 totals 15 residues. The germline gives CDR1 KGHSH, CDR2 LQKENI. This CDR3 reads CASSPLRQGQSPLHF. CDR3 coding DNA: TGTGCCAGCTCACCCCTTCGACAGGGACAATCACCCCTCCACTTT.

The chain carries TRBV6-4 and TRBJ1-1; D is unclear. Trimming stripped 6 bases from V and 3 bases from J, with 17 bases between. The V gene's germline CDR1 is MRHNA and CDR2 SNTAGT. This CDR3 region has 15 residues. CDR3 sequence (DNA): TGTGCCAGCAGGGAGCGACCTTACCTGGACACTGAAGCTTTCTTT. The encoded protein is CASRERPYLDTEAFF.

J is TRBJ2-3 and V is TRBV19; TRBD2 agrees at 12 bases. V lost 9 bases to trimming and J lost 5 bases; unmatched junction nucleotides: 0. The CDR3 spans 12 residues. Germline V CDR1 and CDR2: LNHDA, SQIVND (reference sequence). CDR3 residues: CARTSGGDTQYF. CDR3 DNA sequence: TGTGCCAGGACTAGCGGGGGAGATACGCAGTATTTT.

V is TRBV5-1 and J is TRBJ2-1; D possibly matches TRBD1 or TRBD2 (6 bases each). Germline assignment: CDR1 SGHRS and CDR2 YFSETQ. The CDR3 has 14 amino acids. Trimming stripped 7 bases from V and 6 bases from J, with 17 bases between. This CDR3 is CASLPRTGANEQFF. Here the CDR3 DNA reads TGCGCCAGCCTACCTAGGACGGGGGCCAATGAGCAGTTCTTC.

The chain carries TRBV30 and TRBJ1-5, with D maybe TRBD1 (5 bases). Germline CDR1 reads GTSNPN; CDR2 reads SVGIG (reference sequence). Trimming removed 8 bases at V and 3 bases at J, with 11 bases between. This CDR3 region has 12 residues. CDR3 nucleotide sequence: TGTGCCCTTACAGGAGTCAATCAGCCCCAGCATTTT. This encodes CALTGVNQPQHF.

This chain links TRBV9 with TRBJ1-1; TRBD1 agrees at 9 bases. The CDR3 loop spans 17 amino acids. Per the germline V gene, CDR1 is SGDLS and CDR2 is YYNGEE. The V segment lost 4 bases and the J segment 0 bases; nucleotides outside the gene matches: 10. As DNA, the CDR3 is TGTGCCAGCAGCAGAGGACAGGGGCAAGGTCTGAACACTGAAGCTTTCTTT. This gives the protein CASSRGQGQGLNTEAFF.

The CDR3 nucleotides are TGTGCCAGCAGCTACTTTGGGGGAGAGTTATACGAGCAGTACTTC. Amino acid sequence: CASSYFGGELYEQYF. V and J are TRBV11-2 and TRBJ2-7, with D tentatively TRBD1 or TRBD2 (5 bases each). Trimming removed 4 bases from V and 4 bases from J, with 17 bases in between. CDR3 size: 15 residues. Germline values: CDR1 SGHAT, CDR2 FQNNGV.

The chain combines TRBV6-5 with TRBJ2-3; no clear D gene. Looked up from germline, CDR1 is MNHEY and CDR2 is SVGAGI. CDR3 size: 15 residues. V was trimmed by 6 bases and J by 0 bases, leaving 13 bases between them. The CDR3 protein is CASSMTAPSTDTQYF. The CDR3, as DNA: TGTGCCAGCAGCATGACTGCGCCTAGCACAGATACGCAGTATTTT.

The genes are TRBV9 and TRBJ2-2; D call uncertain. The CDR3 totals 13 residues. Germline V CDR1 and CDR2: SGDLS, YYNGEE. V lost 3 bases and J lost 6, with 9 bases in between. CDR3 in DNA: TGTGCCAGCAGCGCCTCGGGTTCCGGGGAGCTGTTTTTT. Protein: CASSASGSGELFF.

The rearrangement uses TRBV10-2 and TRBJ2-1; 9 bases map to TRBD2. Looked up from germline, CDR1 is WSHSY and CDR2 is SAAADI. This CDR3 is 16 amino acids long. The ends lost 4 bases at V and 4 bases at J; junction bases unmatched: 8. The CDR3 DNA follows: TGCGCCAGCAGTGCCCGGGCGGGAGGGGCTTACAATGAGCAGTTCTTC. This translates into CASSARAGGAYNEQFF.

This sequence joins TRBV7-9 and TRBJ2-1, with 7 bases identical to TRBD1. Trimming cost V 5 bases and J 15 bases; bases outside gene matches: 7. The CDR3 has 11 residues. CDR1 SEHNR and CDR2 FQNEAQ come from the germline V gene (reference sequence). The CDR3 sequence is CASSSRDRLFF. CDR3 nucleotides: TGTGCCAGCAGCAGCCGGGACAGACTGTTCTTC.

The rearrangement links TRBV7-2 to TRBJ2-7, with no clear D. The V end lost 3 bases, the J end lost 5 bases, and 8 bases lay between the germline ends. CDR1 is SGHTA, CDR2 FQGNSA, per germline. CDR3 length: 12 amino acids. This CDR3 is CASSFSNDEQYF. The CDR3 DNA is TGTGCCAGCAGCTTTAGCAACGACGAGCAGTACTTC.

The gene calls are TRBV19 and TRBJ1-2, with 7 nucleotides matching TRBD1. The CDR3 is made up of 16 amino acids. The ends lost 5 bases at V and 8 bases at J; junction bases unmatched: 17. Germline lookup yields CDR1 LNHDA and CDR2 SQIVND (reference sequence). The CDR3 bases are TGTGCCAGTAGTTCAAACTTTGACAGGGAACTAAGGGGCTACACCTTC. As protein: CASSSNFDRELRGYTF.

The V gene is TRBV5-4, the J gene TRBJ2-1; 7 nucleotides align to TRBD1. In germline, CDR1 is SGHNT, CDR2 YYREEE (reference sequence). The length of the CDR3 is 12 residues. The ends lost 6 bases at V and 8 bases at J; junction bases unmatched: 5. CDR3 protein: CASNRGGDEQFF. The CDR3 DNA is TGTGCCAGCAACCGAGGGGGCGATGAGCAGTTCTTC.

The CDR3 reads CASIPSRAPGAGANVLTF. For the CDR3, the DNA is TGTGCCAGCATCCCTTCCAGGGCTCCGGGCGCTGGGGCCAACGTCCTGACTTTC. V is TRBV28 and J is TRBJ2-6; TRBD1 is a possible D gene (5 bases). V was shortened by 7 bases and J by 2 bases, with 21 bases between the two germline ends. The CDR3 consists of 18 residues. Germline lookup yields CDR1 MDHEN and CDR2 SYDVKM.

This CDR3 is CAISELPRGAYGYTF. Here the CDR3 DNA reads TGTGCCATCAGTGAGCTGCCGAGGGGCGCCTATGGCTACACCTTC. The rearrangement uses TRBV10-3 and TRBJ1-2, with D possibly TRBD1 on 5 matching bases. Germline assignment: CDR1 ENHRY and CDR2 SYGVKD. The CDR3 is made up of 15 amino acids. The germline V and J ends were trimmed by 2 bases and 4 bases, with 14 bases remaining between them.

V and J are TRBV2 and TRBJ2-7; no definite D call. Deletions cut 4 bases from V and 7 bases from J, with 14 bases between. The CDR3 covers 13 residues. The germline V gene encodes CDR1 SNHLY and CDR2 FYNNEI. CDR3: CASSGQIGQEQYF. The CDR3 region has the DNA TGTGCCAGCAGTGGGCAGATCGGGCAGGAGCAGTACTTC. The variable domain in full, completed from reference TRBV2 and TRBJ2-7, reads EPEVTQTPSHQVTQMGQEVILRCVPISNHLYFYWYRQILGQKVEFLVSFYNNEISEKSEIFDDQFSVERPDGSNFTLKIRSTKLEDSAMYFCASSGQIGQEQYFGPGTRLTVT.